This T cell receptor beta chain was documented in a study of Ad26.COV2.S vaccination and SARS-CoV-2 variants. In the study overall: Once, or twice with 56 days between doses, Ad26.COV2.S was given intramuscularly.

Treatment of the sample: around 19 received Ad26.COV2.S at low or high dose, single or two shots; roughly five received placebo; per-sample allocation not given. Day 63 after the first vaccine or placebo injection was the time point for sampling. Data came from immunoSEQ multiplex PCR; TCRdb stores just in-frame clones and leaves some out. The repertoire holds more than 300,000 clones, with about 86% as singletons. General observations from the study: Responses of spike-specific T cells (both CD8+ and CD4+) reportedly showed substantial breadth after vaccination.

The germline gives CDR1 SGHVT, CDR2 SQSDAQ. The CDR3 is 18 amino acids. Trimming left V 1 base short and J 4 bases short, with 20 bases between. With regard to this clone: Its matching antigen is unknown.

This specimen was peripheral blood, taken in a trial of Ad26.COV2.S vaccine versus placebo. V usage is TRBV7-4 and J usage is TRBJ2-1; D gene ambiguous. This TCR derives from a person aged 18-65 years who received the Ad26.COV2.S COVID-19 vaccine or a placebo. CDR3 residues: CASSLVWQTVWPYNEQFF. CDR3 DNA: TGTGCCAGCAGCTTAGTCTGGCAAACAGTGTGGCCTTACAATGAGCAGTTCTTC.